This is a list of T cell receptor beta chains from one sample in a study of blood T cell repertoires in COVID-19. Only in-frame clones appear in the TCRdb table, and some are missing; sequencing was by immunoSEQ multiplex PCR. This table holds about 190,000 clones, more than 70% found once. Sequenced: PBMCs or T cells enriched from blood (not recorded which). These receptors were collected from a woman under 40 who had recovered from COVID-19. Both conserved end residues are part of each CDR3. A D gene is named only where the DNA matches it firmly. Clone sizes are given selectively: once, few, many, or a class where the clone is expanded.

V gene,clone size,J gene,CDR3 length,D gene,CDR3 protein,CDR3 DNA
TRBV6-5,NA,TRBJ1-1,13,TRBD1,CASMERQGGEAFF,TGTGCCAGCATGGAACGACAGGGCGGTGAAGCTTTCTTT
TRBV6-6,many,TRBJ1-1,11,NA,CASCLGERAFF,TGTGCCAGCTGCCTTGGGGAGCGGGCTTTCTTT
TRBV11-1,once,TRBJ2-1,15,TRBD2,CASSSTSESYNEQFF,TGTGCCAGCAGCTCGACTAGCGAGTCCTACAATGAGCAGTTCTTC
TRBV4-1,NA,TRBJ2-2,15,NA,CASSQDPSDTGELFF,TGCGCCAGCAGCCAAGATCCGTCAGACACCGGGGAGCTGTTTTTT
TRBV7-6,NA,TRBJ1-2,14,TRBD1,CASSATPGQDGYTF,TGTGCCAGCAGCGCAACACCGGGACAGGATGGCTACACCTTC
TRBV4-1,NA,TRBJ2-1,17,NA,CASSQDLERPHYNEQFF,TGCGCCAGCAGCCAAGATTTGGAGCGTCCCCACTACAATGAGCAGTTCTTC
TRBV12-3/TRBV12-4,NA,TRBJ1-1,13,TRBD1,CASSARQGKEAFF,TGTGCCAGCAGTGCCCGACAGGGCAAGGAAGCTTTCTTT
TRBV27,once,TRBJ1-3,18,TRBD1,CASSIPGQAPHSGNTIYF,TGTGCCAGCTCAATTCCGGGACAGGCGCCACACTCTGGAAACACCATATATTTT
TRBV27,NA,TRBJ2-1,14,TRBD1,CASAGTGFDNEQFF,TGTGCCAGCGCCGGGACAGGGTTCGATAATGAGCAGTTCTTC
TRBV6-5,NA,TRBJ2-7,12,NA,CASEQGIREQYF,TGTGCCAGCGAACAGGGAATTCGCGAGCAGTACTTC
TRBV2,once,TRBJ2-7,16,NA,CASSEGVGRGTYEQYF,TGTGCCAGCAGCGAAGGGGTGGGTAGAGGTACCTACGAGCAGTACTTC
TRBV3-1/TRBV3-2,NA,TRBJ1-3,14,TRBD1,CASSLRGTGNTIYF,TGTGCCAGCAGCCTCAGGGGGACTGGAAACACCATATATTTT
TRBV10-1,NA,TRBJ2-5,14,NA,CASSALPQGETQYF,TGCGCCAGCAGTGCACTACCTCAGGGGGAGACCCAGTACTTC
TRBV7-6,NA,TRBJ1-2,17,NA,CASSLTTAGIGAYGYTF,TGTGCCAGCAGCTTAACGACCGCAGGGATAGGGGCCTATGGCTACACCTTC
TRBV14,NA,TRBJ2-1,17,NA,CASSQEGADTVLGEQFF,TGTGCCAGCAGCCAAGAGGGGGCCGACACGGTACTGGGTGAGCAGTTCTTC
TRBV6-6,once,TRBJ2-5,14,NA,CASNGQGTLETQYF,TGTGCCAGCAACGGGCAGGGGACCCTGGAGACCCAGTACTTC
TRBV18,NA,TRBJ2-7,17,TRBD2,CASSLDPPGLASYEQYF,TGTGCCAGCTCACTCGATCCTCCGGGACTAGCGAGCTACGAGCAGTACTTC